These 15 T cell receptor beta chains were all obtained from the same sample, sequenced in a study of T-cell memory formation after mild COVID-19. TCRdb independently ran MiXCR on the 5' RACE reads; one entry per CDR3 protein. The sample consists of 90,000 to 130,000 distinct CDR3 sequences, 18% of them appearing once. Sequenced input: PBMCs or a T cell subset sorted from them (not recorded which). The source of these receptors is a man between 18 and 29 years old who had mild COVID-19 (a few samples of this study predate the infection). Cell type and time point are not known.

This clonotype was seen only a few times. This chain joins TRBV4-2 and TRBJ1-2; tentatively, D is TRBD1 (5 bases). Per the germline V gene, CDR1 is LGHNA and CDR2 is YNFKEQ. This CDR3 is built from 13 residues. The V and J ends lost 1 base and 8 bases respectively, with 11 bases between them. CDR3 sequence reads: CASSQVEGLGYTF. The CDR3 DNA follows: TGTGCCAGCAGCCAAGTAGAGGGGCTCGGCTACACCTTC.

This clonotype appeared many times. The rearrangement uses TRBV5-1 and TRBJ2-5, with D possibly called TRBD1 or TRBD2 (5 bases each). In germline, CDR1 is SGHRS, CDR2 YFSETQ. V lost 4 bases, J lost 4 bases, and 14 bases lay in between. The CDR3 sequence is 14 residues long. DNA of the CDR3: TGCGCCAGCAGCGAGCCAGGGAGTCGAGAGACCCAGTACTTC. It translates to CASSEPGSRETQYF.

There are a few counts of this clonotype. The rearrangement uses TRBV6-5 and TRBJ2-5, with D uncertain. V was trimmed by 6 bases and J by 0 bases, leaving 8 bases between them. Germline V gene sequence: CDR1 MNHEY, CDR2 SVGAGI. The CDR3 contains 13 residues. The CDR3 reads CASSNTYQETQYF. The CDR3, as DNA: TGTGCCAGCAGCAACACGTACCAAGAGACCCAGTACTTC.

The chain couples TRBV7-2 to TRBJ2-3; 10 bases map to TRBD2. Germline loops: CDR1 SGHTA, CDR2 FQGNSA. V shed 1 base, J shed 4 bases, and the junction held 2 bases outside the gene matches. The length of the CDR3 is 15 residues. CDR3 protein: CASSLVAGGPDTQYF. The CDR3 coding sequence is TGTGCCAGCAGCTTAGTAGCGGGGGGTCCAGATACGCAGTATTTT.

In its sample, this clonotype was seen a few times. The chain employs TRBV20-1 and TRBJ2-3; D gene uncertain. The V and J ends lost 5 bases and 4 bases respectively, with 16 bases between them. This CDR3 spans 14 amino acids. Germline CDR1 and CDR2: DFQATT and SNEGSKA (reference sequence). The CDR3 nucleotides are TGCAGTGCTGTCCCAGCGTCGAAGGCAGATACGCAGTATTTT. Protein: CSAVPASKADTQYF.

This clonotype was detected only a few times. The gene calls are TRBV4-1 and TRBJ2-3; 10 bases fit TRBD2. Germline-derived CDR1 and CDR2 are MGHRA and YSYEKL. The CDR3 is 16 residues long. V was pared by 4 bases and J by 1 base, with 5 bases of the junction left unmatched. The CDR3 DNA sequence: TGCGCCAGCAGCCGGCTAGCGGGGGAACGCACAGATACGCAGTATTTT. Its translation is CASSRLAGERTDTQYF.

The sample holds a few counts of this clonotype. The chain joins TRBV20-1 to TRBJ2-7; D unclear. V gave up 2 bases and J gave up 1 base, with 6 bases separating them. CDR1 and CDR2 (germline): DFQATT, SNEGSKA (reference sequence). The CDR3 sequence is 12 residues long. The CDR3 sequence: CSARYRSYEQYV. CDR3 bases: TGCAGTGCTAGATACCGATCCTACGAGCAGTACGTC.

The chain is built from TRBV11-1 and TRBJ1-1; TRBD1 might be the D (5 bases). V dropped 0 bases and J dropped 4 bases, with 12 bases sitting between them. The V gene's germline CDR1 is SGHAT and CDR2 FQDESV (reference sequence). There are 15 residues in the CDR3. In nucleotides, the CDR3 is TGTGCCAGCAGCTTAGCGCTTGAGGGGATCACTGAAGCTTTCTTT. This translates into CASSLALEGITEAFF.

This clonotype was observed many times. The chain links TRBV12-3 or TRBV12-4 to TRBJ1-1, with D uncertain. There are 13 residues in the CDR3. V gave up 3 bases and J gave up 1 base, with 6 bases separating them. The CDR3 nucleotides are TGTGCCAGCAGTTTTGGGCGGAACACTGAAGCTTTCTTT. It yields the protein CASSFGRNTEAFF.

This sequence joins TRBV15 and TRBJ2-5, with 7 nucleotides matching TRBD1. The CDR3 extends over 14 amino acids. Unmatched junction bases numbered 2, after V lost 2 bases and J lost 2 bases. CDR1 is LNHNV and CDR2 is YYDKDF in the germline V gene (reference sequence). CDR3 DNA: TGTGCCACCAGCAGAAACAGGGGTCAAGAGACCCAGTACTTC. It encodes CATSRNRGQETQYF.

This clonotype was observed at least ten times. The chain combines TRBV3-1 with TRBJ2-1; D call uncertain. V lost 6 bases and J lost 1, with 1 base in between. The CDR3 contains 11 residues. Germline V lookup: CDR1 LGHDT, CDR2 YNNKEL (reference sequence). The CDR3 region has the DNA TGTGCCAGCAGTTCCTACAATGAGCAGTTCTTC. Translating it yields CASSSYNEQFF.

This chain connects TRBV6-6 to TRBJ1-6; a weak D match, TRBD1 (5 bases). Per the germline V gene, CDR1 is MNHNY and CDR2 is SVGAGI (reference sequence). V lost 5 bases and J 7 bases, leaving 12 bases between the germline ends. CDR3 size: 14 residues. Here the CDR3 reads CASSSGAANSPLHF. CDR3 in DNA: TGTGCCAGCAGTAGCGGGGCGGCGAATTCACCCCTCCACTTT.

The rearrangement uses TRBV7-3 and TRBJ2-2; 7 bases line up with TRBD1. Trimming cost V 9 bases and J 5 bases; bases outside gene matches: 9. The CDR3 is 14 amino acids. CDR1 is SGHTA and CDR2 is FQGTGA in the germline V gene. The chain's CDR3 is CASRPGQSTGELFF. The DNA for the CDR3 is TGTGCCAGTCGCCCGGGACAGAGTACCGGGGAGCTGTTTTTT. Using reference TRBV7-3 and TRBJ2-2 for the parts outside the CDR3, the full variable domain is GAGVSQTPSNKVTEKGKYVELRCDPISGHTALYWYRQSLGQGPEFLIYFQGTGAADDSGLPNDRFFAVRPEGSVSTLKIQRTERGDSAVYLCASRPGQSTGELFFGEGSRLTVL.

This clonotype was observed a handful of times. V usage is TRBV7-9 and J usage is TRBJ1-4; D unclear. V was cut by 3 bases and J by 7 bases, with 15 bases left in between. The CDR3 runs 15 residues. The germline V gene has CDR1 SEHNR and CDR2 FQNEAQ (reference sequence). The CDR3 nucleotides are TGTGCCAGCAGCTTTTGGGGTGGTCGAGGTGAAAAACTGTTTTTT. Its protein is CASSFWGGRGEKLFF.

This chain links TRBV20-1 with TRBJ2-5; 11 bases fit TRBD2. The V segment lost 3 bases and the J segment 3 bases; nucleotides outside the gene matches: 9. Germline V gene sequence: CDR1 DFQATT, CDR2 SNEGSKA (reference sequence). This CDR3 contains 16 residues. The CDR3 loop is CSARTIAGGHEETQYF. CDR3 coding DNA: TGCAGTGCTAGGACCATAGCGGGGGGGCATGAAGAGACCCAGTACTTC.